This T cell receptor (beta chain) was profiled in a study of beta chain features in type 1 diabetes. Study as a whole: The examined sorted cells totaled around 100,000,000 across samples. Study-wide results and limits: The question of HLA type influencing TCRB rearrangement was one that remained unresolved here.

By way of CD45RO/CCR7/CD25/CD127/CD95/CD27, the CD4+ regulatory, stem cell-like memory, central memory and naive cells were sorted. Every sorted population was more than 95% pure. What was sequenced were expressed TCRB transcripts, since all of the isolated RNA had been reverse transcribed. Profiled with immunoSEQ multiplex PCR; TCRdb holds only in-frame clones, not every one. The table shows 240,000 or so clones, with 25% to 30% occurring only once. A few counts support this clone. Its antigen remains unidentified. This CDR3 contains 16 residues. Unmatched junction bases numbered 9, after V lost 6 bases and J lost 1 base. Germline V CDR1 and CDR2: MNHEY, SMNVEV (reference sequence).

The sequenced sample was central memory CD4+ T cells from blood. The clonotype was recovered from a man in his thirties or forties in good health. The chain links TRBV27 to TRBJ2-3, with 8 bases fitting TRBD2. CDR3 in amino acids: CASSYQRERRTDTQYF. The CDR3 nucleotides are TGTGCCAGCAGCTATCAGCGGGAGAGACGCACAGATACGCAGTATTTT.